This T cell receptor beta chain was recorded in a study of cytomegalovirus exposure and HLA in healthy donors (TCRdb year 2017). In the study overall: An earlier analysis of some 600 of the donors reported roughly 300 Gb of sequence data and 95 million to 130 million unique TCR beta sequences obtained from roughly 170 million T cells. Every discovery cohort repertoire had been produced on one sequencing platform. To predict cytomegalovirus infection status, the study brought together high-throughput TCR immunosequencing, statistical association of individual TCRs with disease status, and machine learning. The genetic ancestry cluster associated with self-reported Caucasian donors included roughly four fifths of the approximately 400 genotyped donors. A separate validation cohort of 90 to 150 different subjects was used in addition to the roughly 700-subject first cohort. In a later analysis, previously published TCR beta repertoires from 600 to 850 donors were re-analyzed and high-resolution HLA genotyping was added so that TCR occurrence patterns could be studied. A few DR-DQ haplotypes were treated as single units for association and clustering because of strong linkage in the cohort. Alongside the repertoire data, information on donor age, sex, ethnicity and CMV serostatus was compiled. The later analysis used no new phenotypic data to find candidate immune exposures, relying instead on TCR beta sequences and their occurrence across donors. HLA typing included class I and class II loci at four-digit resolution. Typing coverage differed by locus: A, B, C, DRB1 and DQB1 were typed in roughly 629-630 donors, DQA1 in 522, DPA1 in some 570, and DPB1 in around 490. In an earlier analysis of more than 550 of the donors, high-throughput TCR beta sequencing was used to judge whether each TCR beta V gene segment behaved as functional or pseudogenic. On average, around 240,000 unique TCR beta nucleotide sequences were sequenced per donor among 300 to 500 genotyped donors of the cohort, with roughly a sixth of those sequences being non-productive. The study was designed to test whether signatures of past pathogen exposure could be identified by cataloging public T cell receptors. A later genetic analysis used genome-wide SNP genotypes for about 60% of the roughly 670 donors, treating that subset as a discovery cohort. Approximately 310 gigabases of sequencing data and some 85 million unique TCR sequences were included in an early release covering about 620 HLA-typed donors. Using immunosequencing, the study profiled T cell repertoires from 500 to 800 subjects and related those repertoires to cytomegalovirus serostatus. Beyond this particular receptor, the publication reports: The cohort was sequenced for TCR beta chains only, and without alpha or paired-chain data the features that could be detected were limited. HLA typing was unavailable for some donors at each locus, so association tests used only the typed subset. Because counts were too low, more than 15 rarely observed V segments, including chromosome 9 orphons, were excluded from the earlier analysis of fewer than 650 of the donors. In an earlier analysis of fewer than 750 of the donors, most TCR beta V segments were observed in productive rearrangements about 90% or about 30% of the time, broadly matching IMGT annotations. Compared with equally common non-associated chains, HLA-associated TCR beta chains in a later analysis were more clonally expanded and had lower generation probabilities. Linkage disequilibrium might explain the correlated functional status among segregating V segments, but an unknown experimental factor could not be ruled out. Several of the top co-occurrence clusters appeared to be linked to parvovirus B19, influenza, CMV and Epstein-Barr virus, according to a later analysis. The authors suggested that the approach could potentially be extended to other disease states and immunological phenotypes. While some public TCRs were present in many individuals, most TCR sequences turned up only very rarely across donors. A later genetic analysis reported fewer N-insertions in productive TCRs among donors in an Asian-associated ancestry cluster than the approximately 700-donor mean. Sequencing depth was assumed to be roughly uniform across donors in the presence/absence analyses, though that assumption may not hold. A further reported finding was that TCR beta sequences accurately predicted the HLA-A and HLA-B alleles for most subjects in the first cohort. Most CMV-associated TCR beta chains appeared to be HLA-restricted in a later analysis, and the HLA associations seemed to be driven largely by CMV exposure. A few of the identified cytomegalovirus-associated TCR beta chains were confirmed in vitro to be specific for cytomegalovirus antigens. In a later genetic analysis, a missense DCLRE1C variant was associated with V-gene and J-gene trimming of TCR beta chains, and the association was replicated in an independent cohort. In a later analysis, over 15,000 TCR beta sequences were associated with specific HLA alleles at a false discovery rate of 0.05. When HLA alleles, especially DR and DQ, strongly co-occurred, TCR associations were difficult to assign to individual alleles. For the cohort, immune exposure information was limited to CMV serostatus. The study gave a list of under 200 TCR beta chains associated with cytomegalovirus. In a later analysis, the rate of TCR association differed among HLA loci, with DRB1 alleles having the most associated TCRs and HLA-C alleles having the fewest. The classifier was reported to diagnose cytomegalovirus status with high specificity and sensitivity in both the original and validation cohorts. Some IMGT-functional V segments, including TRBV6-2 and TRBV6-3, could not be distinguished by the 87-base-pair reads and were therefore excluded. A cluster of highly shared sequence variants was judged likely to be a technical artifact of the sequencing pipeline.

Libraries were constructed by the immunoSEQ multiplex PCR assay. The multiplex PCR relied on a mix of 60 forward primers for TCR Vbeta segments and 13 reverse primers for TCR Jbeta segments. The CDR3 region of rearranged TCR beta genes was amplified from genomic DNA with a multiplex PCR assay. The amplified TCR beta libraries were sequenced on the Illumina HiSeq System as 87-base-pair reads. The original pipeline was this. A later analysis tallied 75 million to 95 million unique TCR beta chains across the roughly 610 repertoires, and around 12 million of those chains were shared by two or more donors. A nearest-neighbor algorithm error-corrected the raw reads and collapsed the reads into unique sequences, merging closely related sequences to remove PCR and sequencing errors. To assign V, D and J gene segments, CDR3 sequences were aligned to IMGT reference sequences. For a sequence to be retained, a match of at least six nucleotides was required to both a V gene segment and a J gene segment. A rearrangement was called productive if the CDR3 had no stop codons and remained in frame with V and J, and every other rearrangement was called non-productive. Following IMGT convention, CDR3 was defined as the stretch from the second conserved V-encoded cysteine up to the conserved J-encoded phenylalanine. The earlier analysis of about 610 of the donors excluded any sequence lacking an unambiguous match to a single V gene segment. In an earlier analysis of approximately 550 of the donors, V segments were called functional above 56.7% productive rearrangements and were called segregating when the between-donor standard deviation exceeded 5%. A statistical classification framework was built to diagnose cytomegalovirus status from the catalog of TCR beta chain sequences. In a later analysis, TCR nucleotide sequences were compared against IMGT/GENE-DB human TR gene sequences so that V and J genes could be assigned. Using the TCRdist pipeline, a later analysis assigned CDR3 sequences along with most-parsimonious VDJ recombination scenarios. In a later analysis, each TCR beta chain was defined by its CDR3 amino acid sequence together with its V-gene family, and reads lacking a unique V-gene family were excluded. To address suspected cross-contamination and a sequencing artifact, a later analysis removed under 600 highly shared, low-generation-probability nucleotide sequences. For each public chain, a later analysis derived a clonal expansion index from normalized ranks of inferred template counts within each repertoire. Generation probabilities in a later analysis came from a VDJ recombination model fitted to out-of-frame rearrangements, and those results were checked against IGoR. In a later analysis, hypergeometric tests were used to score TCR-TCR, TCR-HLA and TCR-CMV co-occurrence, with a repertoire-size bias correction applied to TCR pairs. A later analysis estimated false discovery rates by permuting HLA or CMV assignments 20 times. In a later analysis, co-occurring TCRs were grouped using DBSCAN, with TCRdist sequence similarity added in when clustering inside HLA-allele-positive subsets. For co-occurrence clustering, repertoires with fewer than 30,000 or more than 120,000 public chains were excluded, along with about five repertoires with anomalous nucleotide sharing. Not all clones reach the TCRdb copy of this immuneACCESS table, which keeps in-frame sequences only. Checked studies attribute under half of the gap to unresolved V genes and leave the rest unexplained. V and J calls and clone size follow that table, whereas D and trimming were derived from the DNA. Within this sample are 150,000 to 200,000 clones, with around 76% of them counted one time only. The leading ten clones occupy about 2.1% of the sample.

From its cysteine to its phenylalanine, the CDR3 spans 13 amino acids. The only DNA kept is the CDR3, 39 bases in frame from the first base. The germline V gene yields SGHTA for CDR1 and FQGNSA for CDR2. V trim: 3 bases; J trim: 5 bases; unmatched bases: 1. The cohort comprised 670 or so healthy bone marrow donors. At the time of sampling, all cohort members were nominally healthy, though unrecorded immune exposures were likely present. The donor tested CMV seronegative, placing the donor among the 352 seronegative members of the cohort. Every donor gave a peripheral blood sample, and the peripheral blood mononuclear cells from that sample were used for TCR beta sequencing. The Qiagen DNeasy Blood Extraction Kit was used to extract genomic DNA from the blood cell samples. As to this clone: The clone's antigen remains unknown. There are no base qualities to consult, and no much larger clone falls within one base.

The specimen was PBMCs. The source is a female donor in good health and CMV-seronegative. Recombination joined TRBV7-2 with TRBJ1-5; the junction holds 7 bases that match TRBD1. The CDR3 in this case is CASSFTGDQPQHF. The nucleotide sequence reads as follows: TGTGCCAGCAGCTTCACAGGGGATCAGCCCCAGCATTTT.